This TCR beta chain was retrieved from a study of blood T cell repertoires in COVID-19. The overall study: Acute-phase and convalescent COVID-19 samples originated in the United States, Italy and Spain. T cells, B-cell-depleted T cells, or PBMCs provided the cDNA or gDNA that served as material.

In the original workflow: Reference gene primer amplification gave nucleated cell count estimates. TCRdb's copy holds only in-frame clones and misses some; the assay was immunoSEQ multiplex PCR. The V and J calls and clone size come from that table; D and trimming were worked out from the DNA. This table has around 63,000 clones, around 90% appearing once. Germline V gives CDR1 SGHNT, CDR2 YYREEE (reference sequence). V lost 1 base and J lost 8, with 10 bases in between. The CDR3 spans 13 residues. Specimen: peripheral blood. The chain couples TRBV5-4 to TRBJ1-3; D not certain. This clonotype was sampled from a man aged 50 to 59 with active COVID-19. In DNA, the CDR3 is TGTGCCAGCAGCTTGCAAGGGAGGGACACCATATATTTT. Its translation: CASSLQGRDTIYF.